Listed below are T cell receptor beta chains from one sample, sequenced in a study of blood T cell repertoires in COVID-19. The data were produced by immunoSEQ multiplex PCR, yet TCRdb's version contains in-frame clones alone and is incomplete. The sample has tens of thousands of clones; more than 80% are singletons. Sequencing was done on a sample of peripheral blood. The receptors originated from an elderly man with COVID-19, enrolled during active disease. Both conserved end residues are part of each CDR3. Fields, in order: clone size, J gene, D gene, V gene, CDR3 length, CDR3 protein, CDR3 DNA. A D gene is named only where the DNA matches it firmly. Rows may omit the clone size; those that give it use once, few, many or a size class.

NA | TRBJ2-1 | TRBD2 | TRBV6-2/TRBV6-3 | 16 | CASSPPTSGRNNEQFF | TGTGCCAGCAGCCCCCCCACTAGCGGGCGTAACAATGAGCAGTTCTTC
NA | TRBJ2-3 | NA | TRBV7-9 | 15 | CASSFSRVGTDTQYF | TGTGCCAGCAGCTTCTCCCGGGTAGGCACAGATACGCAGTATTTT
NA | TRBJ1-1 | NA | TRBV7-2 | 16 | CASSLAGTLGSTEAFF | TGTGCCAGCAGCTTAGCCGGGACACTTGGGAGCACTGAAGCTTTCTTT
NA | TRBJ2-3 | TRBD2 | TRBV10-2 | 14 | CASSEAGGTDTQYF | TGCGCCAGCAGTGAAGCGGGGGGCACAGATACGCAGTATTTT
few | TRBJ2-2 | TRBD2 | TRBV27 | 16 | CASSLSGTSRPGELFF | TGTGCCAGCAGTTTATCGGGGACTAGCAGACCCGGGGAGCTGTTTTTT
NA | TRBJ1-4 | TRBD1 | TRBV14 | 14 | CASSRDRGHEKLFF | TGTGCCAGCAGCCGCGACAGGGGGCACGAAAAACTGTTTTTT
NA | TRBJ1-3 | NA | TRBV9 | 15 | CASSVADSSGNTIYF | TGTGCCAGCAGCGTAGCAGACAGTTCTGGAAACACCATATATTTT
NA | TRBJ2-7 | NA | TRBV5-1 | 14 | CASSLAGNLAEQYF | TGCGCCAGCAGCTTGGCCGGGAATCTGGCCGAGCAGTACTTC
NA | TRBJ2-1 | TRBD2 | TRBV18 | 16 | CASSPLREGRGNEQFF | TGTGCCAGCTCCCCCCTGCGGGAGGGCCGGGGGAATGAGCAGTTCTTC
NA | TRBJ1-6 | TRBD1 | TRBV10-3 | 14 | CAISGGQGGSPLHF | TGTGCCATCAGTGGGGGACAGGGGGGTTCACCCCTCCACTTT
NA | TRBJ2-3 | TRBD1 | TRBV11-2 | 15 | CASSPPGGSKDTQYF | TGTGCCAGCAGCCCGCCAGGGGGCTCTAAAGATACGCAGTATTTT
NA | TRBJ2-5 | NA | TRBV27 | 15 | CASTFNSGDRETQYF | TGTGCCAGCACTTTCAACTCAGGGGATAGAGAGACCCAGTACTTC
few | TRBJ1-2 | NA | TRBV4-3 | 13 | CASSQARSGGYTF | TGCGCCAGCAGCCAAGCCCGGAGTGGTGGCTACACCTTC
NA | TRBJ2-2 | NA | TRBV4-3 | 16 | CASSQARGARTGELFF | TGCGCCAGCAGCCAAGCCAGGGGCGCGAGGACCGGGGAGCTGTTTTTT
NA | TRBJ1-2 | TRBD1 | TRBV20-1 | 14 | CSASIPGQDYGYTF | TGCAGTGCTAGTATTCCCGGACAGGACTATGGCTACACCTTC
NA | TRBJ1-1 | NA | TRBV7-3 | 15 | CASSLSPDSSIEAFF | TGTGCCAGCAGCTTAAGCCCAGACAGCTCGATAGAAGCTTTCTTT
once | TRBJ1-1 | TRBD1 | TRBV5-1 | 14 | CASRGTGGAPEAFF | TGCGCCAGCAGGGGGACAGGGGGCGCCCCTGAAGCTTTCTTT
NA | TRBJ2-7 | NA | TRBV19 | 15 | CASSISPTNSYEQYF | TGTGCCAGTAGTATCTCACCAACAAACTCCTACGAGCAGTACTTC
NA | TRBJ2-5 | NA | TRBV10-2 | 17 | CASSPWRASEIQETQYF | TGCGCCAGCAGCCCCTGGAGGGCTAGCGAGATTCAAGAGACCCAGTACTTC
NA | TRBJ1-3 | TRBD1 | TRBV5-4 | 15 | CASSRGQGTGNTIYF | TGTGCCAGCAGCAGGGGACAGGGCACTGGAAACACCATATATTTT
once | TRBJ1-2 | TRBD1 | TRBV12-3/TRBV12-4 | 13 | CASRTGGGYGYTF | TGTGCCAGCAGAACAGGGGGCGGGTATGGCTACACCTTC
once | TRBJ2-1 | TRBD2 | TRBV11-2 | 15 | CASSLEGLAYNEQFF | TGTGCCAGCAGCTTAGAGGGACTAGCCTACAATGAGCAGTTCTTC
NA | TRBJ1-4 | TRBD1 | TRBV2 | 14 | CASRVTGGSEKLFF | TGTGCCAGCAGGGTTACAGGGGGCAGTGAAAAACTGTTTTTT
NA | TRBJ1-1 | NA | TRBV5-6 | 13 | CASSLVLTGKAFF | TGTGCCAGCAGCTTGGTCCTTACAGGGAAAGCTTTCTTT
few | TRBJ1-2 | NA | TRBV30 | 14 | CAWSVSLEGLGYTF | TGTGCCTGGAGTGTAAGTTTGGAGGGCCTTGGCTACACCTTC
NA | TRBJ2-2 | NA | TRBV7-3 | 13 | CASSPGNTGELFF | TGTGCCAGCAGCCCCGGGAACACCGGGGAGCTGTTTTTT
NA | TRBJ2-2 | TRBD1 | TRBV3-1/TRBV3-2 | 14 | CASSQGRGTGELFF | TGTGCCAGCAGCCAAGGCAGGGGGACCGGGGAGCTGTTTTTT
NA | TRBJ1-1 | NA | TRBV28 | 14 | CASSLSRGAGEAFF | TGTGCCAGCAGTTTATCCCGGGGGGCCGGTGAAGCTTTCTTT
NA | TRBJ2-7 | TRBD1 | TRBV25-1 | 15 | CASSGNRGHSYEQYF | TGTGCCAGCAGTGGAAACAGGGGGCACTCCTACGAGCAGTACTTC
NA | TRBJ2-3 | TRBD2 | TRBV15 | 18 | CATSRDLPSGGRTDTQYF | TGTGCCACCAGCAGAGATCTTCCTAGCGGGGGCCGCACAGATACGCAGTATTTT
NA | TRBJ2-7 | NA | TRBV12-3/TRBV12-4 | 12 | CASSSGGQEQYF | TGTGCCAGCAGCTCGGGGGGCCAAGAGCAGTACTTC